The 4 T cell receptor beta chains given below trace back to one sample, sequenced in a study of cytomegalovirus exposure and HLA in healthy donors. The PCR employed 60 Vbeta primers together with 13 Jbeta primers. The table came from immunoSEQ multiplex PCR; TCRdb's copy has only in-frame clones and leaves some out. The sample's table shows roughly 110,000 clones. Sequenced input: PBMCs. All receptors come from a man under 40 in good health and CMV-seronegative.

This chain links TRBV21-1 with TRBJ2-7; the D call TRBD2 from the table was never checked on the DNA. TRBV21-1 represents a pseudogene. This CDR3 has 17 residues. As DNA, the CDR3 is TGTGCCAGCGGATGGGACACGGGTATCACGGGGGACTACGAGCAGCACTTC. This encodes CASGWDTGITGDYEQHF.

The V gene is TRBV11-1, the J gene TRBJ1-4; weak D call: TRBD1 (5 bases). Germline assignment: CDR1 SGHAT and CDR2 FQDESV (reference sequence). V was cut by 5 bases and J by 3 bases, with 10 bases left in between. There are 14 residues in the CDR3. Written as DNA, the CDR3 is TGTGCCAGCAGCCTCAGGGATTCTAATGAAAAACTGTTTTTT. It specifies CASSLRDSNEKLFF.

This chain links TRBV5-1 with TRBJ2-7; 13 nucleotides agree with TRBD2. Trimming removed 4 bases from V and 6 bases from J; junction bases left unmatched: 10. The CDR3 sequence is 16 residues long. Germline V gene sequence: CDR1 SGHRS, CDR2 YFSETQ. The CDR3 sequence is CASSQSTSGGAGEQYF. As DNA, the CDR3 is TGCGCCAGCAGCCAGAGTACTAGCGGGGGGGCGGGCGAGCAGTACTTC. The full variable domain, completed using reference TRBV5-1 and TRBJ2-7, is KAGVTQTPRYLIKTRGQQVTLSCSPISGHRSVSWYQQTPGQGLQFLFEYFSETQRNKGNFPGRFSGRQFSNSRSEMNVSTLELGDSALYLCASSQSTSGGAGEQYFGPGTRLTVT.

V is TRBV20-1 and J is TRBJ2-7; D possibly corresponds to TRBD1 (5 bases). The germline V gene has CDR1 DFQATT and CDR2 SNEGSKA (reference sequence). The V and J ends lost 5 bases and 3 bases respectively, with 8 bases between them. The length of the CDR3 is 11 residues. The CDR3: CSAATGYEQYF. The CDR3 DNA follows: TGCAGTGCTGCCACAGGCTACGAGCAGTACTTC.